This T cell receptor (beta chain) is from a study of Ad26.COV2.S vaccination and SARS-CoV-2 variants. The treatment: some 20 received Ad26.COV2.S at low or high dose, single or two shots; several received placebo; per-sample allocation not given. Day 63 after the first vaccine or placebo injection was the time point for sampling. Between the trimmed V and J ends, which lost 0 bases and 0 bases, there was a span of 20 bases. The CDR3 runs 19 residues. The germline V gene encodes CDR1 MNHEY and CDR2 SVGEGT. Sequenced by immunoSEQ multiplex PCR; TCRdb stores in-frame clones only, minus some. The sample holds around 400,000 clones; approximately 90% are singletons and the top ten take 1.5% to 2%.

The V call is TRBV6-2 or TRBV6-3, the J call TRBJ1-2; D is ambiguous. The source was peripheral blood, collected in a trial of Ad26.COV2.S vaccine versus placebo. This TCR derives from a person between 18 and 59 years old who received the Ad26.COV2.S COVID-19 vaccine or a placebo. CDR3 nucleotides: TGTGCCAGCAGTTACTCGTCGAGGCTACCTTGGGGATCTAACTATGGCTACACCTTC. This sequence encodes CASSYSSRLPWGSNYGYTF.